This T cell receptor beta chain was identified in a study of T cell repertoires in cytomegalovirus infection. The overall study: Indicated by public TCR beta signatures were CMV infection and matching HLA type.

MiXCR was run by TCRdb on the reads, yielding one entry per CDR3 protein. The profile covers about 260,000 distinct CDR3 sequences, with 9.1% appearing a single time and around 16% taken by the ten largest. Study-wide results and caveats: Using cumulative public TCR beta family frequency, the authors identified those who carried CMV together with the relevant HLA. There were HLA-C-restricted CMV-specific TCR beta clonotypes dominating the ex vivo response.

This clonotype showed up many times. The antigen remains unidentified. Trimming took off 1 base at V and 9 bases at J, with 16 bases between the two ends. The CDR3 has 15 amino acids. Germline assignment: CDR1 SGHTA and CDR2 FQGNSA. This chain joins TRBV7-2 and TRBJ2-1; maybe TRBD2 (7 bases). This TCR was recovered from a human donor in good health (CMV status not recorded). Some clones in this sample may be carry-over from other donors' samples. The sample comprised PBMCs. DNA for the CDR3: TGTGCCAGCAGCTTAGAAGGGGGGGGGCGTGGTGAGCAGTTCTTC. It codes for CASSLEGGGRGEQFF.